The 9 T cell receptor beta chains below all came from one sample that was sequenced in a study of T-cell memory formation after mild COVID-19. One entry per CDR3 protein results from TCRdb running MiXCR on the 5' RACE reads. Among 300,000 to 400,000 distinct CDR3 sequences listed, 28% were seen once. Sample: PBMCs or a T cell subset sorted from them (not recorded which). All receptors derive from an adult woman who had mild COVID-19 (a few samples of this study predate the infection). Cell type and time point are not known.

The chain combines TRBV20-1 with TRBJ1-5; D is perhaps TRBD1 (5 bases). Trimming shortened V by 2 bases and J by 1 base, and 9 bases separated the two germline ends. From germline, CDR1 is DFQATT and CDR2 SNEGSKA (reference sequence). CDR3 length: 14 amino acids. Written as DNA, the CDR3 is TGCAGTGCTAGATCCTGGGGCAGCAATCAGCCCCAGCATTTT. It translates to CSARSWGSNQPQHF.

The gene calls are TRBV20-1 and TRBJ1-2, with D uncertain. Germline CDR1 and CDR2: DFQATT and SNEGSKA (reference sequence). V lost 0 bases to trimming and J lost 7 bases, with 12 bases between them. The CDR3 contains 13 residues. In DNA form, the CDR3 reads TGCAGTGCTAGAGATTGGGTCGTCCCTGGCTACACCTTC. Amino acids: CSARDWVVPGYTF.

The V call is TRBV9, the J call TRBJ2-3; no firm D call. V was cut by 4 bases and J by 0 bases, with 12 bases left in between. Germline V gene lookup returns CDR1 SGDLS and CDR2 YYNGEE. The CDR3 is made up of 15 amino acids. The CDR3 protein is CASSRYSTSTDTQYF. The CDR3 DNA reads TGTGCCAGCAGCCGTTACAGCACTAGCACAGATACGCAGTATTTT.

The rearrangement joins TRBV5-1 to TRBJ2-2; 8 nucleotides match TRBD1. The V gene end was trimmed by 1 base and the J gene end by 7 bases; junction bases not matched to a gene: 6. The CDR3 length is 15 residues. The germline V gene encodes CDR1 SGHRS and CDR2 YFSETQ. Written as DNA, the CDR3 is TGCGCCAGCAGCTTGACTCAGGGGGCGAGCGGGGAGCTGTTTTTT. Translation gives CASSLTQGASGELFF.

The CDR3 DNA sequence: TGTGCCAGCAGCCCGGTCGGGTCTTCGTGGCAGCCCCAGCATTTT. Encoded protein: CASSPVGSSWQPQHF. The chain carries TRBV3-1 and TRBJ1-5; D ambiguous. The CDR3 sequence is 15 residues long. V lost 4 bases to trimming and J lost 7 bases, with 17 bases between them. Germline V CDR1 and CDR2: LGHDT, YNNKEL (reference sequence).

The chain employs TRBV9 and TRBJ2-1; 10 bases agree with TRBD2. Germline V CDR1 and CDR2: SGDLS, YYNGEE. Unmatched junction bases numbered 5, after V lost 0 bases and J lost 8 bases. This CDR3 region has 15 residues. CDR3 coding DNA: TGTGCCAGCAGCGTAGCGGCTAGCGGGGGACATGAGCAGTTCTTC. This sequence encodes CASSVAASGGHEQFF.

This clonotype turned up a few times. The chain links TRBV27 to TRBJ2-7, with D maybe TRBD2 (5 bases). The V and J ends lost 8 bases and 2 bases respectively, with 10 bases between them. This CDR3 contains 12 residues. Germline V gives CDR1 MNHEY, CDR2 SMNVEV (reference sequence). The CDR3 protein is CASLGDTYEQYF. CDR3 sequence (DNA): TGTGCCAGCCTGGGAGATACCTACGAGCAGTACTTC.

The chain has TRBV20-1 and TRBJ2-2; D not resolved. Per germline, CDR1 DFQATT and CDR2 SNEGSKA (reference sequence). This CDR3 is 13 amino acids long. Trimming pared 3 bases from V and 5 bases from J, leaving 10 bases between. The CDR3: CSASRAGTGELFF. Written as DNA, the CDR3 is TGCAGTGCTAGCCGGGCCGGAACCGGGGAGCTGTTTTTT.

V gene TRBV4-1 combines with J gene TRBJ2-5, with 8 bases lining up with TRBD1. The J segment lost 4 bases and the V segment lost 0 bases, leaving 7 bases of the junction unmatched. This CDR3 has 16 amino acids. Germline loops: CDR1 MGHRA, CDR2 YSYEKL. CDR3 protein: CASSQDITGGLETQYF. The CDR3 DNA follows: TGCGCCAGCAGCCAAGATATAACAGGGGGGTTAGAGACCCAGTACTTC.